The rows below give T cell receptor beta chains drawn from one sample of a study of tumor-infiltrating lymphocytes in primary liver carcinoma. MiXCR was run by TCRdb on the multiplex PCR reads, yielding one entry per CDR3 protein. The sample yields roughly 80,000 distinct CDR3 sequences, roughly 71% seen once. Sequenced: tumor-adjacent normal liver tissue. The source of these receptors is a man aged 40-49 years with primary liver carcinoma and hepatitis B virus infection. The CDR3 runs from the conserved cysteine through the conserved F or W. D genes are given only for firm matches. The listing skips clone size in some rows; elsewhere it reads once, few, many or a size class.

V gene	D gene	J gene	CDR3 length	clone size	CDR3 protein	CDR3 DNA
TRBV28	TRBD1	TRBJ2-7	15	-	CASSLGQGPAYEQYF	TGTGCCAGCAGTTTGGGACAGGGACCAGCCTACGAGCAGTACTTC
TRBV29-1	TRBD2	TRBJ2-3	15	-	CNVEPLAGTTDTQYF	TGCAACGTTGAGCCACTAGCGGGGACCACAGATACGCAGTATTTT
TRBV6-5	TRBD2	TRBJ2-1	15	-	CACRRLAGEGYEQFF	TGTGCCTGCAGGCGGCTAGCGGGAGAGGGATATGAGCAGTTCTTC
TRBV29-1	TRBD1	TRBJ1-1	12	-	CSVLSGGNEAFF	TGCAGCGTTTTGTCAGGGGGCAATGAAGCTTTCTTT
TRBV29-1	TRBD2	TRBJ2-3	15	-	CSVESWRERTDTQYF	TGCAGCGTTGAATCCTGGCGGGAGAGGACAGATACGCAGTATTTT
TRBV6-1	-	TRBJ2-7	12	-	CASRLQIYEQYF	TGTGCCAGCAGATTGCAAATCTACGAGCAGTACTTC
TRBV4-2	-	TRBJ2-3	15	-	CASSQDRTVSDTQYF	TGTGCCAGCAGCCAAGACCGCACAGTGTCAGATACGCAGTATTTT
TRBV7-3	TRBD2	TRBJ2-1	17	-	CASGNGLAGGGLDEQFF	TGTGCCAGCGGCAACGGACTAGCGGGAGGGGGGTTGGATGAGCAGTTCTTC
TRBV29-1	TRBD1	TRBJ2-5	14	-	CSVELAGGKETQYF	TGCAGCGTTGAACTAGCAGGGGGAAAAGAGACCCAGTACTTC
TRBV15	-	TRBJ2-3	15	few	CATSMLGRGPDTQYF	TGTGCCACCAGCATGCTCGGGAGGGGGCCAGATACGCAGTATTTT
TRBV6-5	-	TRBJ2-7	17	many	CASSYQEPAGDSYEQYF	TGTGCCAGCAGTTACCAGGAGCCTGCAGGGGATTCCTACGAGCAGTACTTC
TRBV27	-	TRBJ2-7	14	-	CASSLISGFYEQYF	TGTGCCAGCAGTCTGATATCAGGATTCTACGAGCAGTACTTC
TRBV7-9	-	TRBJ2-5	14	-	CDSSLERDQETQYF	TGTGATAGCAGCCTAGAGAGGGACCAAGAGACCCAGTACTTC
TRBV11-2	-	TRBJ1-1	16	medium-sized	CASSRGRAGVFTEAFF	TGTGCCAGCAGCCGAGGTAGGGCAGGGGTCTTCACTGAAGCTTTCTTT
TRBV6-2/TRBV6-3	-	TRBJ1-5	14	-	CASNYAGWRQPQHF	TGTGCCAGCAATTACGCGGGTTGGAGACAACCCCAGCATTTT
TRBV4-3	-	TRBJ1-1	16	-	CASSQEHRGFNTEAIF	TGCGCCAGCAGCCAAGAGCATCGGGGCTTTAACACTGAAGCTATCTTT
TRBV4-2	-	TRBJ1-2	15	once	CTSSQDRQGNYGYTF	TGTACCAGCAGTCAAGACCGTCAAGGGAACTATGGCTATACCTTC
TRBV15	-	TRBJ2-5	15	-	CATSLSGGPQETQYF	TGTGCCACCAGCCTCTCTGGGGGACCGCAAGAGACCCAGTACTTC
TRBV5-1	-	TRBJ2-3	15	many	CASSLEGFTTDTQYF	TGCGCCAGCAGCTTGGAAGGCTTTACCACAGATACGCAGTATTTT
TRBV10-3	-	TRBJ2-3	12	-	CAIGNQSDTRYF	TGTGCAATCGGCAATCAATCCGATACGCGGTATTTT
TRBV12-3/TRBV12-4	-	TRBJ2-7	13	many	CASSLQSSYEQYF	TGTGCCAGCAGTTTACAGTCCTCCTACGAGCAGTACTTC
TRBV6-5	-	TRBJ1-5	14	-	CASSYSRDDQHQHF	TGTGCCAGCAGTTACTCCAGGGATGATCAGCACCAGCATTTT
TRBV5-1	-	TRBJ1-2	13	once	CASRSNGGNGYTF	TGCGCCAGCAGGTCGAACGGGGGCAATGGCTACACCTTC
TRBV6-2/TRBV6-3	TRBD1	TRBJ2-2	14	once	CASSWTGDIEELFF	TGTGCCAGCAGCTGGACAGGGGATATCGAGGAGCTGTTTTTT
TRBV11-2	-	TRBJ2-4	12	few	CASSPVKNIQYF	TGTGCCAGTAGCCCAGTCAAAAACATTCAGTACTTC
TRBV7-3	-	TRBJ2-1	14	-	CASSFTSGYNEQFF	TGTGCCAGCAGCTTCACTAGTGGTTACAATGAGCAGTTCTTC
TRBV6-6	-	TRBJ1-1	13	many	CASSRSGSTEAFF	TGTGCCAGCAGCAGATCGGGGAGCACTGAAGCTTTCTTT
TRBV25-1	TRBD2	TRBJ2-5	16	-	CASSRLAGGQEETLYF	TGTGCCAGCAGCCGACTAGCGGGAGGCCAGGAGGAGACCCTGTACTTC
TRBV12-3/TRBV12-4	-	TRBJ2-2	15	-	CVSSLLQLNTGELFF	TGTGTCAGCAGTTTATTACAGTTGAACACCGGGGAGCTGTTTTTT
TRBV6-2/TRBV6-3	-	TRBJ2-5	15	-	CANSELRDLTETQYF	TGTGCCAACAGTGAGCTCCGGGACTTAACAGAGACCCAGTACTTC
TRBV6-6	TRBD2	TRBJ2-5	14	many	CASSYGGSAETQYF	TGTGCCAGCAGTTACGGCGGGAGTGCAGAGACCCAGTACTTC
TRBV29-1	TRBD2	TRBJ2-1	15	-	CSATRDAGDYNEQFF	TGCAGCGCAACCCGAGATGCGGGAGACTACAATGAGCAGTTCTTC
TRBV5-4	TRBD2	TRBJ2-1	15	-	CASSHGTSGNIEQFF	TGTGCCAGCAGCCACGGGACTAGCGGGAATATTGAGCAGTTCTTC
TRBV11-2	-	TRBJ2-2	18	-	CASIITATWTVGTWELFF	TGTGCCAGCATCATCACCGCTACATGGACGGTGGGGACATGGGAGCTGTTTTTT
TRBV11-2	-	TRBJ2-1	14	-	CGSGLHRVVSEQFF	TGTGGCAGCGGCTTACACCGGGTAGTTAGTGAGCAGTTCTTC
TRBV28	TRBD2	TRBJ2-2	15	few	CASRRLAGMVGELFF	TGTGCCAGCCGACGACTAGCGGGAATGGTCGGGGAGCTGTTTTTT
TRBV4-3	-	TRBJ2-1	16	-	CASSRDQTGFYNEQFF	TGCGCCAGTAGCCGAGATCAGACGGGCTTCTACAATGAGCAGTTCTTC
TRBV7-9	TRBD1	TRBJ1-5	17	-	CANSLSAGTGGNQPQHF	TGTGCCAACAGCCTGTCGGCTGGGACAGGGGGTAATCAGCCCCAGCATTTT
TRBV30	TRBD1	TRBJ2-1	15	many	CAWTRRTGFYNEQFF	TGTGCCTGGACTCGACGGACAGGCTTCTACAATGAGCAGTTCTTC
TRBV4-3	-	TRBJ2-7	15	-	CASNQDKGAGDEQYF	TGCGCCAGCAACCAAGATAAGGGGGCGGGAGACGAGCAGTACTTC
TRBV10-3	-	TRBJ2-5	16	-	CAIGVQLRAGAATQYF	TGTGCCATCGGTGTGCAACTCCGGGCGGGGGCTGCGACCCAGTACTTC
TRBV4-1	-	TRBJ1-1	16	-	CASSQDVQGTPTEAFF	TGCGCTAGCAGCCAAGATGTGCAGGGGACGCCCACTGAAGCTTTCTTT
TRBV6-2/TRBV6-3	-	TRBJ2-7	16	once	CASSYSEGSPRLEQYF	TGTGCCAGCAGTTACTCCGAGGGCAGCCCCCGCCTCGAGCAGTACTTC
TRBV4-1	TRBD1	TRBJ2-7	16	once	CASSQESPGQGHEQYF	TGCGCCAGCAGCCAAGAATCACCGGGACAGGGCCACGAGCAGTACTTC
TRBV4-1	TRBD1	TRBJ2-1	16	few	CASSQLGTGSYNEQFF	TGCGCCAGCAGCCAACTTGGGACAGGGTCCTACAATGAGCAGTTCTTC
TRBV12-3/TRBV12-4	-	TRBJ2-1	15	once	CAGVAGVASYNGQFF	TGTGCCGGCGTCGCTGGGGTAGCCTCTTACAATGGGCAGTTCTTC
TRBV9	-	TRBJ1-3	15	few	CASSVGGTSGNTIYF	TGTGCCAGCAGCGTAGGAGGGACCTCTGGAAACACCATATATTTT
TRBV7-9	-	TRBJ2-3	14	many	CASSPKLSPDTQYF	TGTGCCAGCAGCCCGAAGTTGTCCCCAGATACGCAGTATTTT
TRBV6-6	-	TRBJ1-5	15	once	CASSYSLRTDQPQHF	TGTGCCAGCAGTTACTCGCTCAGGACCGATCAGCCCCAGCATTTT
TRBV7-9	TRBD1	TRBJ2-7	17	-	CASSLPHLMGQSYEQYF	TGTGCCAGCAGCTTACCCCACTTAATGGGACAGTCCTACGAGCAGTACTTC